The sequence of this T cell receptor beta chain was determined in a study of OX40 agonist ivuxolimab in advanced cancers. Overall study context: One patient with hepatocellular carcinoma and two with cutaneous melanoma, three in all, had partial responses.

The method was immunoSEQ multiplex PCR; TCRdb's version includes in-frame clones alone and lacks a portion of them. The profile shows 50,000 or so clones, 75% to 85% of them singletons. The CDR3 sequence is 15 residues long. Per the germline V gene, CDR1 is MNHEY and CDR2 is SMNVEV (reference sequence). The germline V and J ends were trimmed by 6 bases and 3 bases, with 17 bases remaining between them. The count of this clone is one. The source was CD4+ or CD8+ T cells sorted from blood, collected in a trial of the OX40 agonist ivuxolimab. The chain is built from TRBV27 and TRBJ1-2; weak D call: TRBD1 (5 bases). The receptor was isolated from an adult with an advanced solid tumor such as melanoma, head and neck, liver or kidney cancer. CDR3 region: CASSLLGGGHYGYTF. The CDR3 coding sequence is TGTGCCAGCAGCCTGCTCGGGGGAGGACACTATGGCTACACCTTC.